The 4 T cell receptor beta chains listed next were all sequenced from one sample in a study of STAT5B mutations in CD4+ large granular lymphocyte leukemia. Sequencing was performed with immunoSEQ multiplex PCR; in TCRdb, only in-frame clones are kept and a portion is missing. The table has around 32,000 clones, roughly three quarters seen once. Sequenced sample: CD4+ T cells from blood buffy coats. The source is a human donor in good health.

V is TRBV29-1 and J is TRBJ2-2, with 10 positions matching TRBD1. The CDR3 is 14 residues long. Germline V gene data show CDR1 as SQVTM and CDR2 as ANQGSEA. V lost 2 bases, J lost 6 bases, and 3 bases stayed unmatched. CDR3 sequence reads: CSVERGQGSGELFF. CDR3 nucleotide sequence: TGCAGCGTTGAACGGGGACAGGGGTCCGGGGAGCTGTTTTTT.

CDR3 loop: CASSYVGLAGGFEQYV. DNA for the CDR3: TGTGCCAGCAGCTACGTCGGACTAGCGGGGGGTTTCGAGCAGTACGTC. The gene calls are TRBV2 and TRBJ2-7; TRBD2 aligns across 14 bases. V shed 6 bases and J 6 bases; nucleotides not matched to a gene: 10. The CDR3 totals 16 residues. Per the germline V gene, CDR1 is SNHLY and CDR2 is FYNNEI.

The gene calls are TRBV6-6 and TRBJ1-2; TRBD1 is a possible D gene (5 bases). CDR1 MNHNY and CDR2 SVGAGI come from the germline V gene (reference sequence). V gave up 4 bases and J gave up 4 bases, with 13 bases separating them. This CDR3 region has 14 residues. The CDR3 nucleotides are TGTGCCAGCAGTTTGACAGAAACTCTCTATGGCTACACCTTC. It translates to CASSLTETLYGYTF.

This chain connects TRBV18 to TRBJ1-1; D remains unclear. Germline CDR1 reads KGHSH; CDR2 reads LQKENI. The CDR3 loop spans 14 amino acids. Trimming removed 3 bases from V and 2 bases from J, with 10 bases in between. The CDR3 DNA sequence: TGTGCCAGCTCACCCGTCTCACACAACACTGAAGCTTTCTTT. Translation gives CASSPVSHNTEAFF.